Listed below are T cell receptor beta chains from one sample, sequenced in a study of cytomegalovirus exposure and HLA in healthy donors. Method: immunoSEQ multiplex PCR; TCRdb's copy keeps in-frame clones and lacks some. Of 200,000 or so clones in the sample, approximately 78% are singletons; the top ten hold approximately 2.5%. Material for sequencing was PBMCs. The source is a middle-aged woman in good health and CMV-seronegative. Each CDR3 is given with its conserved first and last residue. The D gene is left open where the match is weak. The size entry is marked missing in some rows and otherwise reads once, few, many or a size class.

J gene: TRBJ1-1; clone size: NA; D gene: NA; V gene: TRBV9; CDR3 protein: CASSVVSRVNTEAFF; CDR3 DNA: TGTGCCAGCAGCGTAGTTAGCAGGGTGAACACTGAAGCTTTCTTT
J gene: TRBJ2-7; clone size: few; D gene: TRBD1; V gene: TRBV28; CDR3 protein: CASSHDREIYEQYF; CDR3 DNA: TGTGCCAGCAGTCACGACAGGGAAATCTACGAGCAGTACTTC
J gene: TRBJ2-3; clone size: NA; D gene: NA; V gene: TRBV9; CDR3 protein: CASSARTPWGDTQYF; CDR3 DNA: TGTGCCAGCAGCGCCCGGACACCCTGGGGAGATACGCAGTATTTT
J gene: TRBJ1-4; clone size: few; D gene: NA; V gene: TRBV21-1; CDR3 protein: CASSKARYVATNEKLFF; CDR3 DNA: TGTGCCAGCAGCAAAGCCCGGTATGTTGCAACTAATGAAAAACTGTTTTTT
J gene: TRBJ2-7; clone size: NA; D gene: TRBD1; V gene: TRBV2; CDR3 protein: CASRGDRGYEQYF; CDR3 DNA: TGTGCCAGCAGGGGGGACAGGGGCTACGAGCAGTACTTC
J gene: TRBJ2-1; clone size: NA; D gene: TRBD2; V gene: TRBV6-1; CDR3 protein: CASAQGTSPNEQFF; CDR3 DNA: TGTGCCAGCGCCCAGGGGACTAGCCCCAATGAGCAGTTCTTC
J gene: TRBJ2-6; clone size: NA; D gene: NA; V gene: TRBV4-1; CDR3 protein: CASSQEWATGANVLTF; CDR3 DNA: TGCGCCAGCAGCCAAGAATGGGCGACAGGGGCCAACGTCCTGACTTTC
J gene: TRBJ2-2; clone size: NA; D gene: NA; V gene: TRBV19; CDR3 protein: CASSMIRNTGELFF; CDR3 DNA: TGTGCCAGTAGTATGATCAGGAACACCGGGGAGCTGTTTTTT
J gene: TRBJ2-1; clone size: few; D gene: TRBD2; V gene: TRBV9; CDR3 protein: CASSPTRGGEEEQFF; CDR3 DNA: TGTGCCAGCAGTCCTACGCGGGGGGGGGAAGAGGAGCAGTTCTTC
J gene: TRBJ1-2; clone size: NA; D gene: TRBD1; V gene: TRBV7-9; CDR3 protein: CASSLGGPTGVLLYGYTF; CDR3 DNA: TGTGCCAGCAGCTTAGGGGGGCCAACAGGGGTACTTCTCTATGGCTACACCTTC
J gene: TRBJ1-2; clone size: NA; D gene: TRBD1; V gene: TRBV5-1; CDR3 protein: CASSLARTGTNYGYTF; CDR3 DNA: TGCGCCAGCAGCTTGGCCAGGACAGGTACCAACTATGGCTACACCTTC
J gene: TRBJ2-1; clone size: NA; D gene: TRBD2; V gene: TRBV10-3; CDR3 protein: CAIRALAGGRNEQFF; CDR3 DNA: TGTGCCATCAGAGCCCTAGCGGGAGGCAGGAATGAGCAGTTCTTC
J gene: TRBJ2-1; clone size: NA; D gene: TRBD2; V gene: TRBV10-3; CDR3 protein: CAISPGLAIGEQFF; CDR3 DNA: TGTGCCATCAGCCCGGGACTAGCAATAGGTGAGCAGTTCTTC
J gene: TRBJ1-4; clone size: NA; D gene: TRBD1; V gene: TRBV5-1; CDR3 protein: CASRSDPGQPNEKLFF; CDR3 DNA: TGCGCCAGCAGGTCTGACCCGGGACAGCCTAATGAAAAACTGTTTTTT
J gene: TRBJ2-1; clone size: NA; D gene: NA; V gene: TRBV2; CDR3 protein: CASSESPYNEQFF; CDR3 DNA: TGTGCCAGCAGTGAATCTCCCTACAATGAGCAGTTCTTC
J gene: TRBJ2-7; clone size: NA; D gene: NA; V gene: TRBV6-5; CDR3 protein: CASSYSVTRPLEQYF; CDR3 DNA: TGTGCCAGCAGTTACTCAGTGACTAGACCGCTCGAGCAGTACTTC
J gene: TRBJ2-1; clone size: few; D gene: TRBD2; V gene: TRBV11-3; CDR3 protein: CASSLDGTSYNEQFF; CDR3 DNA: TGTGCCAGCAGCTTAGATGGGACTAGCTACAATGAGCAGTTCTTC
J gene: TRBJ1-1; clone size: NA; D gene: TRBD1; V gene: TRBV2; CDR3 protein: CASRVGTGGKAFF; CDR3 DNA: TGTGCCAGCAGGGTAGGGACAGGGGGAAAAGCTTTCTTT
J gene: TRBJ1-1; clone size: few; D gene: TRBD1; V gene: TRBV10-2; CDR3 protein: CASRRDRGNTEAFF; CDR3 DNA: TGCGCCAGCCGCCGGGACAGGGGGAACACTGAAGCTTTCTTT
J gene: TRBJ2-1; clone size: few; D gene: NA; V gene: TRBV11-2; CDR3 protein: CASSLILGAARSYNEQFF; CDR3 DNA: TGTGCCAGCAGCTTAATCTTAGGAGCGGCTAGGTCTTACAATGAGCAGTTCTTC
J gene: TRBJ2-5; clone size: NA; D gene: NA; V gene: TRBV30; CDR3 protein: CAWSVLGLETQYF; CDR3 DNA: TGTGCCTGGAGTGTTCTGGGGCTAGAGACCCAGTACTTC
J gene: TRBJ1-4; clone size: NA; D gene: TRBD1; V gene: TRBV13; CDR3 protein: CASSLGTDNEKLFF; CDR3 DNA: TGTGCCAGCAGCCTCGGGACAGACAATGAAAAACTGTTTTTT
J gene: TRBJ2-1; clone size: NA; D gene: TRBD2; V gene: TRBV6-1; CDR3 protein: CASSELASGTYSEQFF; CDR3 DNA: TGTGCCAGCAGTGAACTGGCTAGCGGAACTTACAGTGAGCAGTTCTTC
J gene: TRBJ2-5; clone size: few; D gene: NA; V gene: TRBV6-1; CDR3 protein: CASSVMAEGTQYF; CDR3 DNA: TGTGCCAGCAGTGTTATGGCGGAGGGGACCCAGTACTTC
J gene: TRBJ1-2; clone size: NA; D gene: TRBD1; V gene: TRBV6-5; CDR3 protein: CASSSTGAVNYGYTF; CDR3 DNA: TGTGCCAGCAGTTCGACAGGGGCGGTTAACTATGGCTACACCTTC
J gene: TRBJ2-3; clone size: NA; D gene: NA; V gene: TRBV6-6; CDR3 protein: CASSLSGFTDTQYF; CDR3 DNA: TGTGCCAGCAGTTTAAGCGGGTTCACAGATACGCAGTATTTT
J gene: TRBJ2-7; clone size: NA; D gene: NA; V gene: TRBV13; CDR3 protein: CASSYRAWHEQYF; CDR3 DNA: TGTGCCAGCAGCTACAGGGCTTGGCACGAGCAGTACTTC
J gene: TRBJ2-1; clone size: NA; D gene: NA; V gene: TRBV15; CDR3 protein: CATSREGGPTSYNEQFF; CDR3 DNA: TGTGCCACCAGCAGAGAGGGAGGCCCTACCTCCTACAATGAGCAGTTCTTC
J gene: TRBJ2-2; clone size: few; D gene: TRBD2; V gene: TRBV7-3; CDR3 protein: CASSLSLAGGSNTGELFF; CDR3 DNA: TGTGCCAGCAGCTTAAGCCTAGCGGGAGGGTCGAACACCGGGGAGCTGTTTTTT
J gene: TRBJ2-7; clone size: NA; D gene: NA; V gene: TRBV5-6; CDR3 protein: CASSGGQFTYEQYF; CDR3 DNA: TGTGCCAGCAGCGGTGGACAGTTCACCTACGAGCAGTACTTC
J gene: TRBJ2-7; clone size: NA; D gene: NA; V gene: TRBV27; CDR3 protein: CASSLRQGSYEQYF; CDR3 DNA: TGTGCCAGCAGTTTAAGGCAGGGCTCCTACGAGCAGTACTTC
J gene: TRBJ2-2; clone size: NA; D gene: NA; V gene: TRBV2; CDR3 protein: CASSASISGTGELFF; CDR3 DNA: TGTGCCAGCAGTGCAAGTATCTCGGGCACCGGGGAGCTGTTTTTT